A single sample gave rise to the 16 T cell receptor beta chains below, sequenced in a study of T cell repertoires in cytomegalovirus infection. Antigen specificity for these receptors is unknown. TCRdb fed the reads into MiXCR, producing one record per CDR3 protein. The sample shows about 570,000 distinct CDR3 sequences, 40% of them seen only once. Sequenced material: cultured PBMCs, taken from culture after CMV antigen stimulation. Receptor source: a human donor in good health (CMV status not recorded). Some clones in this sample may be carry-over from other donors' samples.

This clonotype showed up just a few times. V is TRBV28 and J is TRBJ2-1; 15 bases match TRBD2. V was pared by 6 bases and J by 4 bases, with 10 bases of the junction left unmatched. Germline lookup yields CDR1 MDHEN and CDR2 SYDVKM. The CDR3 length is 18 residues. The CDR3 here is CASRGLAGGRTGYNEQFF. CDR3 nucleotide sequence: TGTGCCAGCAGGGGACTAGCGGGGGGCCGAACGGGTTACAATGAGCAGTTCTTC.

The chain combines TRBV20-1 with TRBJ1-2; no definite D call. Germline V gene lookup returns CDR1 DFQATT and CDR2 SNEGSKA (reference sequence). CDR3 length: 13 amino acids. V was clipped by 2 bases and J by 8 bases, with 15 bases between them. In nucleotides, the CDR3 is TGCAGTGCTAGATACGGGCAGATTAGCGGCTACACCTTC. Protein product: CSARYGQISGYTF.

The V gene is TRBV11-2, the J gene TRBJ2-1; weak D call: TRBD1 (6 bases). Germline V gives CDR1 SGHAT, CDR2 FQNNGV. Trimming stripped 8 bases from V and 2 bases from J, with 13 bases between. The CDR3 contains 14 residues. The CDR3 sequence is CASGQTGAYNEQFF. In DNA form, the CDR3 reads TGTGCCAGCGGACAGACGGGCGCCTACAATGAGCAGTTCTTC. Combining the CDR3 with reference TRBV11-2 and TRBJ2-1 gives the whole variable domain EAGVAQSPRYKIIEKRQSVAFWCNPISGHATLYWYQQILGQGPKLLIQFQNNGVVDDSQLPKDRFSAERLKGVDSTLKIQPAKLEDSAVYLCASGQTGAYNEQFFGPGTRLTVL.

The rearrangement links TRBV2 to TRBJ2-3; 7 bases fit TRBD1. Germline V gene data show CDR1 as SNHLY and CDR2 as FYNNEI. This CDR3 has 12 amino acids. V was clipped by 7 bases and J by 6 bases; unmatched bases: 4. Here the CDR3 reads CASTPTGDTQYF. Here the CDR3 DNA reads TGTGCCAGCACTCCGACAGGGGATACGCAGTATTTT. Using reference TRBV2 and TRBJ2-3 for the parts outside the CDR3, the full variable domain is EPEVTQTPSHQVTQMGQEVILRCVPISNHLYFYWYRQILGQKVEFLVSFYNNEISEKSEIFDDQFSVERPDGSNFTLKIRSTKLEDSAMYFCASTPTGDTQYFGPGTRLTVL.

This clonotype turned up a few times. The chain joins TRBV5-5 to TRBJ2-1; no clear D gene. CDR1 is SGHKS and CDR2 is YYEKEE in the germline V gene (reference sequence). The CDR3 spans 13 residues. V lost 3 bases, J lost 9 bases, and 13 bases lay in between. The CDR3 loop is CASSSMALGEQFF. The CDR3 DNA is TGTGCCAGCAGCTCGATGGCCCTAGGTGAGCAGTTCTTC.

V is TRBV6-2 or TRBV6-3 and J is TRBJ2-7; possible D gene TRBD1, 5 bases. CDR1 and CDR2 from the germline V gene are MNHEY and SVGEGT. V was clipped by 5 bases and J by 1 base, with 12 bases between them. The CDR3 covers 14 residues. The CDR3 protein is CASSEPGISYEQYF. DNA for the CDR3: TGTGCCAGCAGTGAACCAGGGATTTCCTACGAGCAGTACTTC.

V and J are TRBV4-1 and TRBJ2-1; D remains ambiguous. V lost 4 bases to trimming and J lost 6 bases, with 13 bases between them. This CDR3 region has 14 residues. CDR1 and CDR2 (germline): MGHRA, YSYEKL. Here the CDR3 reads CASSPAPLINEQFF. The DNA for the CDR3 is TGCGCCAGCAGCCCTGCGCCCCTAATCAATGAGCAGTTCTTC.

V and J are TRBV4-3 and TRBJ1-4, with 9 positions matching TRBD1. The CDR3 length is 14 residues. Germline CDR1 LGHNA, CDR2 YSLEER. J was trimmed by 8 bases and V by 4 bases; bases with no gene match: 5. This chain's CDR3 is CASSRDRAEEKLFF. DNA of the CDR3: TGCGCCAGCAGCCGGGACAGGGCAGAGGAAAAACTGTTTTTT.

This chain connects TRBV6-2 or TRBV6-3 to TRBJ2-1, with 10 nucleotides matching TRBD2. The CDR3 runs 13 residues. V dropped 6 bases and J dropped 13; count of bases not matched to a gene: 9. CDR1 and CDR2 from the germline V gene are MNHEY and SVGEGT. The CDR3 loop is CASSLGTSEFQFF. For the CDR3, the DNA is TGTGCCAGCAGCCTAGGGACTAGCGAGTTCCAGTTCTTC.

The chain uses TRBV6-2 or TRBV6-3 and TRBJ2-7; weak D call: TRBD1 (6 bases). Between the trimmed V and J ends, which lost 6 bases and 2 bases, there was a span of 17 bases. The CDR3 is 15 residues long. Germline V gives CDR1 MNHEY, CDR2 SVGEGT. CDR3 amino acids: CASSLFRDIPYEQYF. CDR3 coding DNA: TGTGCCAGCAGCTTATTCCGGGACATTCCCTACGAGCAGTACTTC.

Only a few counts were recorded for this clonotype. The chain couples TRBV19 to TRBJ1-2; 8 nucleotides align to TRBD1. V shed 7 bases, J shed 3 bases, and the junction held 16 bases outside the gene matches. The CDR3 spans 17 residues. CDR1 and CDR2 from the germline V gene are LNHDA and SQIVND (reference sequence). In nucleotides, the CDR3 is TGTGCCAGTAATACACCCTGGACAGGGTTTGGGCACTATGGCTACACCTTC. Translating it yields CASNTPWTGFGHYGYTF.

The chain is built from TRBV20-1 and TRBJ1-1; D is perhaps TRBD1 (5 bases). The length of the CDR3 is 15 residues. Germline CDR1 is DFQATT and CDR2 is SNEGSKA (reference sequence). With 1 base removed from V and 3 bases from J, the gap between germline ends came to 15 bases. CDR3 sequence reads: CSARVFGLGDTEAFF. The CDR3 nucleotides read TGCAGTGCTAGAGTTTTCGGGCTGGGGGACACTGAAGCTTTCTTT.

This clonotype showed up just a few times. The chain joins TRBV7-2 to TRBJ2-1, with 8 bases aligning to TRBD2. Per the germline V gene, CDR1 is SGHTA and CDR2 is FQGNSA. The CDR3 totals 16 residues. The trim removed 1 base at V and 6 bases at J, leaving 8 bases unmatched. The CDR3 sequence: CASSLEPGGTPNEQFF. As DNA, the CDR3 is TGTGCCAGCAGCTTAGAACCGGGGGGGACCCCCAATGAGCAGTTCTTC.

This chain joins TRBV7-6 and TRBJ2-7; 8 nucleotides agree with TRBD1. J lost 0 bases, V lost 5 bases, and 6 bases had no gene match. The V gene's germline CDR1 is SGHVS and CDR2 FNYEAQ. This CDR3 is built from 15 residues. Written as DNA, the CDR3 is TGTGCCAGCAGCCTACTACAGGGGGGCTCCTACGAGCAGTACTTC. Residues: CASSLLQGGSYEQYF. Combining the CDR3 with reference TRBV7-6 and TRBJ2-7 gives the whole variable domain GAGVSQSPRYKVTKRGQDVALRCDPISGHVSLYWYRQALGQGPEFLTYFNYEAQQDKSGLPNDRFSAERPEGSISTLTIQRTEQRDSAMYRCASSLLQGGSYEQYFGPGTRLTVT.

The V and J genes are TRBV7-6 and TRBJ1-2, with unresolved D. The ends were cut back, 5 bases at V and 3 bases at J, with 10 bases in the middle. The CDR3 length is 13 residues. CDR1 is SGHVS and CDR2 is FNYEAQ in the germline V gene. The CDR3 DNA is TGTGCCAGCAGCCTAACACCTGACTATGGCTACACCTTC. It is translated as CASSLTPDYGYTF.

This clonotype has only a few counts. The gene calls are TRBV3-1 and TRBJ2-2, with no clear D. CDR1 and CDR2 from the germline V gene are LGHDT and YNNKEL (reference sequence). Trimming left V 5 bases short and J 6 bases short, with 13 bases between. The CDR3 consists of 14 residues. The CDR3 sequence is CASSNALGSGELFF. CDR3 DNA: TGTGCCAGCAGCAATGCTCTCGGTTCCGGGGAGCTGTTTTTT.